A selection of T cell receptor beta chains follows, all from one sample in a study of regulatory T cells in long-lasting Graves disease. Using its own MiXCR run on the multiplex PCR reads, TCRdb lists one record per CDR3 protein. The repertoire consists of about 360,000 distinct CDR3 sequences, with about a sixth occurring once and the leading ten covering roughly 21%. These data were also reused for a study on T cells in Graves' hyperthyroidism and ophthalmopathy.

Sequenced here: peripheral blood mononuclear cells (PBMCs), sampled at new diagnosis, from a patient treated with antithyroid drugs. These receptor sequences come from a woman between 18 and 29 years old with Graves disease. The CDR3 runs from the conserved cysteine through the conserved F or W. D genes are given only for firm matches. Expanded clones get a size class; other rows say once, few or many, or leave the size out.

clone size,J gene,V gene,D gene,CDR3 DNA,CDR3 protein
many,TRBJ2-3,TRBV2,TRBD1,TGTGCCAGCAGTGCGGACAGGGGGGATACAGATACGCAGTATTTT,CASSADRGDTDTQYF
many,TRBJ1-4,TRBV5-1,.,TGCGCCAGCAGCGGGAGAGGGGGTAATGAAAAACTGTTTTTT,CASSGRGGNEKLFF
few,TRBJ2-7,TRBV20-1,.,TGCAGTGCTAGAGCCGTAGCCTACACCTACGAGCAGTACTTC,CSARAVAYTYEQYF
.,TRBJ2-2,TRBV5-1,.,TGCGCCAGCAGCTTTGGTGCCAGTTCTGGCGGGGAGCTGTTTTTT,CASSFGASSGGELFF
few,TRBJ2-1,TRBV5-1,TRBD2,TGCGCCAGCAGCCCCCGGGGGGGGATGAATGAGCAGTTCTTC,CASSPRGGMNEQFF
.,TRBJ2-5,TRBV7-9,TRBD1,TGTGCCAGCAGCACGGGGACAGCCCGGGGACAAGAGACCCAGTACTTC,CASSTGTARGQETQYF
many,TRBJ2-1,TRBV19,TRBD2,TGTGCCAGTAGTTCGCGGGGTGATTTACTAGCGGGATTATACGACAATGAGCAGTTCTTC,CASSSRGDLLAGLYDNEQFF
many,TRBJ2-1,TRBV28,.,TGTGCCAGCGGTCCCCCCTACAATGAGCAGTTCTTC,CASGPPYNEQFF
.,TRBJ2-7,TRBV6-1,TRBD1,TGTGCCAGCAGTCCCCCGGGACAGGGCGAGCAGTACTTC,CASSPPGQGEQYF
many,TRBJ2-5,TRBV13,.,TGTGCCAGCAGCTTACGCAAGGAGACCCAGTACTTC,CASSLRKETQYF
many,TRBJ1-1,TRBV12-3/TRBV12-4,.,TGTGCCAGCAGCCAAACCGGGACTCAGGGTGAAGCTTTCTTT,CASSQTGTQGEAFF
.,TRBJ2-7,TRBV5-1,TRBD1,TGCGCCAACAGCTTACCCGGGACAGGGGCAGGCGAGCAGTACTTC,CANSLPGTGAGEQYF
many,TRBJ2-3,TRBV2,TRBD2,TGTGCCAGCAGGGAAAAGACTAGCGGGAGGGCTATAGATACGCAGTATTTT,CASREKTSGRAIDTQYF
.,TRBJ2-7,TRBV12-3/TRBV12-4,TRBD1,TGTGCCAGCAGTTTAGCTCTTAAGGGACAGGGAGTAAAGACTTACGAGCAGTACTTC,CASSLALKGQGVKTYEQYF
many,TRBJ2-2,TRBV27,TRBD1,TGTGCCAGCAGTAACGACAGGGGTGGTACCGGGGAGCTGTTTTTT,CASSNDRGGTGELFF
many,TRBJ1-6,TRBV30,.,TGTGCCTGGAGTTTGGTCAAATCACCCCTCCACTTT,CAWSLVKSPLHF
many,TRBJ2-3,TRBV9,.,TGTGCCAGCAGCGTAACGGAGGGGGGCGCAGATACGCAGTATTTT,CASSVTEGGADTQYF
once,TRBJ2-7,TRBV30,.,TGTGCCTGGGCCCAACGGGGGCCCCCTGTCTACAAGCAGTACTTC,CAWAQRGPPVYKQYF
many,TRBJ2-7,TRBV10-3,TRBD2,TGTGCCATCAGTGAGACTAGCGGGGGCCAATACGAGCAGTACTTC,CAISETSGGQYEQYF
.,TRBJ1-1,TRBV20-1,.,TGCAGTGCTACCGCTGGGTCCAACACTGAAGCTTTCTTT,CSATAGSNTEAFF
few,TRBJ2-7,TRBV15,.,TGTGCCACCAGCAGAGAATCAGGGGTCGCCTACGAGCAGTACTTC,CATSRESGVAYEQYF
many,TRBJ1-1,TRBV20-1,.,TGCAGTGCTAGAGATAGGAGCTGGAACACTGAAGCTTTCTTT,CSARDRSWNTEAFF
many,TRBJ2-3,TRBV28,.,TGTGCCAGCAGTTTACCGGAGATCGGAGATACGCAGTATTTT,CASSLPEIGDTQYF
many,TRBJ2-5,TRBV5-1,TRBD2,TGCGCCAGCAGCTTGGCCCTTGCGGGGGGAGAGACCCAGTACTTC,CASSLALAGGETQYF
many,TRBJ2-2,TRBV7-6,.,TGTGCCAGCAGCTTAGATATGGTGAACGGGGAGCTGTTTTTT,CASSLDMVNGELFF
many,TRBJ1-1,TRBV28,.,TGTGCCAGCAGATGGGGGTCCACTGAAGCTTTCTTT,CASRWGSTEAFF
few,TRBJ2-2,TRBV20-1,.,TGCAGTGCTAGGGCGACGAACACCGGGGAGCTGTTTTTT,CSARATNTGELFF
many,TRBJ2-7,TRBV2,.,TGTGCCAGCGTCCACGAAGACCCCTACGAGCAGTACTTC,CASVHEDPYEQYF
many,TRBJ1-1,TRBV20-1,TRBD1,TGCAGTGCTGATGCGGGGACAGCGAACACTGAAGCTTTCTTT,CSADAGTANTEAFF
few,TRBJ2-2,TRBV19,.,TGTGCCAGTAGTATCTCACAGAACACCGGGGAGCTGTTTTTT,CASSISQNTGELFF
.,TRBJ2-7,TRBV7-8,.,TGTGCCAGCAGCTTAGCGATCTACGAGCAGTACTTC,CASSLAIYEQYF
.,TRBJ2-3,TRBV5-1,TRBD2,TGCGCCAGCAGCAGCCAAGGGACTAGCGGGAGGCCAGATACGCAGTATTTT,CASSSQGTSGRPDTQYF
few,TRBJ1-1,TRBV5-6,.,TGTGCCAGCAGCTTGCACCCGACGGGCCCTGAAGCTTTCTTT,CASSLHPTGPEAFF
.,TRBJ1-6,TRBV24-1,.,TGTGCCACCAGTGCCGGAACTAATTCACCCCTCCACTTT,CATSAGTNSPLHF
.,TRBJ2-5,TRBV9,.,TGTACCAGCAGCGAACGGGCAGATAAAGAGACCCAGTACTTC,CTSSERADKETQYF
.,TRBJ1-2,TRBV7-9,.,TGTGCCAGCAGCTTAGGACCGCCAGGGGATGGCTACACCTTC,CASSLGPPGDGYTF
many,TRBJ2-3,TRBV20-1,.,TGCAGTGGTGGGTGGTCAGATACGCAGTATTTT,CSGGWSDTQYF
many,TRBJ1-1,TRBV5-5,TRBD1,TGTGCCAGCAGCGTATGGGACAGCGAATTTGAAGCTTTCTTT,CASSVWDSEFEAFF
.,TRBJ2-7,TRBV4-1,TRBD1,TGCGCCAGCAGCCAAGAAGGGACAGGGGCCACCTACGAGCAGTACTTC,CASSQEGTGATYEQYF
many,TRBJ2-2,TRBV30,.,TGTGCCTGGAGTGGGGCACCCAACACCGGGGAGCTGTTTTTT,CAWSGAPNTGELFF
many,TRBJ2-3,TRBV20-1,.,TGCAGTGCCCCCCAGGGACGGAAAGGTTCGGATACGCAGTATTTT,CSAPQGRKGSDTQYF
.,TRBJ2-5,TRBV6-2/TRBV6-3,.,TGTGCCAGCAGTTACTCGAGGGGGGAGACCCAGTACTTC,CASSYSRGETQYF
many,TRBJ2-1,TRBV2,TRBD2,TGTGCCAGCAACAAGCGGGAGGGTCTTTACAATGAGCAGTTCTTC,CASNKREGLYNEQFF
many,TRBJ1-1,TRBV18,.,TGTGCCAGCTCAATGGGAAGTGGTGACACTGAAGCTTTCTTT,CASSMGSGDTEAFF
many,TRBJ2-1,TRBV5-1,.,TGCGCCAGCAGCTTGGAACCGAACGGGGACAATGAGCAGTTCTTC,CASSLEPNGDNEQFF
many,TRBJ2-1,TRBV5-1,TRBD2,TGCGCCAGCAGTGTAGCGGGGGGGCCGGGCAATGAGCAGTTCTTC,CASSVAGGPGNEQFF
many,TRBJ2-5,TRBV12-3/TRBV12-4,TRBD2,TGTGCCAGCAGTCAACTAGCGGGGGGGGAGACCCAGTACTTC,CASSQLAGGETQYF
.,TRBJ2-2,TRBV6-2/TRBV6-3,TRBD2,TGTGCCAGCAGTTCTAGCGGGACGAACACCGGGGAGCTGTTTTTT,CASSSSGTNTGELFF
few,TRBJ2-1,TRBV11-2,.,TGTGCCAGCGGCTTAGTGGCTTCACCCAATGAGCAGTTCTTC,CASGLVASPNEQFF
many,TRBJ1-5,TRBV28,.,TGTGCCAGCAGTAACATCAATCAGCCCCAGCATTTT,CASSNINQPQHF
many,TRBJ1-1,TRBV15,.,TGTGCCACCAGCGCCGACAGGAACACTGAAGCTTTCTTT,CATSADRNTEAFF
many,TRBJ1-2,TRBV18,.,TGTGCCAGCTCACGCGACGTCGGGAACTATGGCTACACCTTC,CASSRDVGNYGYTF
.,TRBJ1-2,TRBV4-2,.,TGTGCCAGCAGCCAGACCGGGGCGCCGGACTATGGCTACACCTTC,CASSQTGAPDYGYTF
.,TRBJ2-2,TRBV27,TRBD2,TGTGCCAGCAGCCCGGGGGGAGGGAACACCGGGGAGCTGTTTTTT,CASSPGGGNTGELFF